Following are 18 T cell receptor beta chains from one sample sequenced in a study of blood T cell repertoires in COVID-19 (dated by TCRdb to the early 2020s). Receptors were amplified or captured by the immunoSEQ multiplex PCR assay. In its TCRdb copy, this immuneACCESS table keeps in-frame sequences only and misses some clones. Where compared with another copy, unresolved V genes explain less than half of these, and the others have no known cause. Recorded for this sample are around 200,000 clones; 88% of them occurred a single time. The ten top clones hold roughly 2.6% of the sample. Material: PBMCs or T cells enriched from blood (not recorded which). Receptors originate from a woman in her twenties or thirties who had recovered from COVID-19.

V and J are TRBV6-5 and TRBJ1-2; D gene ambiguous. Per the germline V gene, CDR1 is MNHEY and CDR2 is SVGAGI. This CDR3 contains 11 residues. Trimming pared 6 bases from V and 8 bases from J, leaving 10 bases between. The CDR3 protein is CASSHRGGYTF. The CDR3 bases are TGTGCCAGCAGCCACCGCGGGGGCTACACCTTC.

The rearrangement uses TRBV7-9 and TRBJ1-2; no clear D. V was clipped by 10 bases and J by 0 bases, with 12 bases between them. The CDR3 totals 13 residues. The germline gives CDR1 SEHNR, CDR2 FQNEAQ (reference sequence). CDR3 region: CATSLAPNYGYTF. The CDR3 nucleotides are TGTGCCACAAGCCTCGCCCCTAACTATGGCTACACCTTC.

This chain links TRBV7-3 with TRBJ2-2, with TRBD2 identical over 8 bases. The CDR3 is made up of 16 amino acids. V lost 5 bases and J lost 3; bases outside the gene matches: 8. Per the germline V gene, CDR1 is SGHTA and CDR2 is FQGTGA. CDR3 in DNA: TGTGCCAGCAGCCCCTTAGCGGGGTGGGACACCGGGGAGCTGTTTTTT. As protein: CASSPLAGWDTGELFF.

This chain links TRBV20-1 with TRBJ2-3; D perhaps matches TRBD2 (7 bases). The germline CDR1 and CDR2 sequences are DFQATT and SNEGSKA (reference sequence). This CDR3 is built from 13 residues. V lost 3 bases and J lost 4, with 11 bases in between. The CDR3 is CSASEGGPDTQYF. For the CDR3, the DNA is TGCAGTGCTAGTGAGGGGGGGCCAGATACGCAGTATTTT.

The V and J genes are TRBV18 and TRBJ2-5, with TRBD2 matching over 8 bases. The J segment lost 3 bases and the V segment lost 2 bases, leaving 2 bases of the junction unmatched. This CDR3 is 14 amino acids long. Germline V gene data show CDR1 as KGHSH and CDR2 as LQKENI. The CDR3 DNA reads as TGTGCCAGCTCACCAACGGGGGGGGAAGAGACCCAGTACTTC. Translated, it gives CASSPTGGEETQYF. Combining the CDR3 with reference TRBV18 and TRBJ2-5 gives the whole variable domain NAGVMQNPRHLVRRRGQEARLRCSPMKGHSHVYWYRQLPEEGLKFMVYLQKENIIDESGMPKERFSAEFPKEGPSILRIQQVVRGDSAAYFCASSPTGGEETQYFGPGTRLLVL.

The count of this clone is one. The genes are TRBV4-3 and TRBJ1-2; possibly TRBD1 for D (6 bases). The germline gives CDR1 LGHNA, CDR2 YSLEER. The CDR3 loop spans 15 amino acids. Trimming removed 4 bases from V and 3 bases from J, with 15 bases in between. The CDR3 protein is CASSLLTGGDYGYTF. The CDR3 DNA reads as TGCGCCAGCAGCCTCCTTACGGGGGGCGACTATGGCTACACCTTC.

This chain links TRBV9 with TRBJ2-1, with 9 nucleotides matching TRBD1. The CDR3 is 16 amino acids. Trimming cost V 2 bases and J 4 bases; bases outside gene matches: 7. Germline lookup yields CDR1 SGDLS and CDR2 YYNGEE. The CDR3 nucleotides are TGTGCCAGCAGCGTGGAACAGGGGGCAAGTTACAATGAGCAGTTCTTC. It is translated as CASSVEQGASYNEQFF.

The V and J genes are TRBV7-2 and TRBJ1-2; 9 bases are a match to TRBD1. V dropped 1 base and J dropped 5; count of bases not matched to a gene: 8. The CDR3 is made up of 16 amino acids. Germline CDR1 reads SGHTA; CDR2 reads FQGNSA. The CDR3 loop reads CASSLVIGGTGYGYTF. CDR3 coding DNA: TGTGCCAGCAGCTTAGTCATAGGCGGGACAGGGTATGGCTACACCTTC.

The chain links TRBV3-1 (or the pseudogene TRBV3-2) to TRBJ2-5, with a tentative D call TRBD1 (6 bases). Germline V gene sequence: CDR1 LGHDT, CDR2 YNNKEL (reference sequence). V was trimmed by 4 bases and J by 5 bases, leaving 20 bases between them. This CDR3 spans 16 amino acids. CDR3 protein: CASSPSHRAAGETQYF. CDR3 nucleotides: TGTGCCAGCAGCCCTTCCCACAGGGCCGCCGGGGAGACCCAGTACTTC.

This rearrangement joins TRBV7-9 to TRBJ1-1; D unclear. V lost 3 bases and J 6 bases, leaving 11 bases between the germline ends. Per germline, CDR1 SEHNR and CDR2 FQNEAQ (reference sequence). The CDR3 is 13 amino acids. Here the CDR3 DNA reads TGTGCCAGCAGCTTTGAGAGTCCACCTGAAGCTTTCTTT. Its translation: CASSFESPPEAFF.

As regards this clone: At one of its ends the junction is not consistent with the germline gene, which may arise from a read error. The chain employs TRBV19 and TRBJ1-2; 7 bases map to TRBD1. The CDR3 loop spans 16 amino acids. In germline, CDR1 is LNHDA, CDR2 SQIVND (reference sequence). CDR3 loop: CASSLDWDSSNYGYTF. DNA of the CDR3: TGTGCCAGTAGTTTAGATTGGGACAGTTCTAACTATGGCTACACCTTC.

CDR3 DNA sequence: TGTGCCAGCAGCGTAGTTGGTGACAGTCCAAATGAGCAGTTCTTC. It specifies CASSVVGDSPNEQFF. The chain has TRBV9 and TRBJ2-1, with a possible D match to TRBD1 (5 bases). This CDR3 spans 15 amino acids. V was shortened by 0 bases and J by 7 bases, with 14 bases between the two germline ends. The germline V gene has CDR1 SGDLS and CDR2 YYNGEE.

In this sample, this clone turned up once. The chain recombines TRBV7-3 with TRBJ2-3; D uncertain. V was clipped by 0 bases and J by 0 bases, with 4 bases between them. The CDR3 runs to 14 residues. From germline, CDR1 is SGHTA and CDR2 FQGTGA. CDR3 nucleotides: TGTGCCAGCAGCTTAACTTCTAGCACAGATACGCAGTATTTT. Amino acids: CASSLTSSTDTQYF.

The J gene is TRBJ2-1, the V gene TRBV7-3, with TRBD2 identical over 13 bases. Germline V CDR1 and CDR2: SGHTA, FQGTGA. Trimming removed 5 bases from V and 4 bases from J; junction bases left unmatched: 5. This CDR3 is 16 amino acids long. This CDR3 reads CASSRGTSGTYNEQFF. The DNA for the CDR3 is TGTGCCAGCAGCCGAGGGACTAGCGGGACTTACAATGAGCAGTTCTTC.

This clone has at least ten counts. The chain employs TRBV7-2 and TRBJ2-1; D remains unclear. Per the germline V gene, CDR1 is SGHTA and CDR2 is FQGNSA. V gave up 3 bases and J gave up 0 bases, with 9 bases separating them. There are 15 residues in the CDR3. CDR3 bases: TGTGCCAGCAGCTTCGACACCTTCTCCTACAATGAGCAGTTCTTC. Protein: CASSFDTFSYNEQFF.

The chain couples TRBV16 to TRBJ1-2; TRBD1 might be the D (6 bases). The V gene lost 5 bases and the J gene lost 4 bases, with 8 bases spanning the gap. Germline V gene sequence: CDR1 KGHSY, CDR2 FQNENV. The CDR3 has 12 amino acids. CDR3 amino acids: CASSRGTYGYTF. The CDR3 DNA sequence: TGTGCCAGCAGCAGGGGGACCTATGGCTACACCTTC.

V usage is TRBV19 and J usage is TRBJ1-2; no reliable D call. The CDR3 runs to 12 residues. Germline CDR1 reads LNHDA; CDR2 reads SQIVND (reference sequence). Trimming left V 10 bases short and J 4 bases short, with 13 bases between. The DNA for the CDR3 is TGTGCCACCTGGCGGTTAAGCTATGGCTACACCTTC. Translation gives CATWRLSYGYTF.

The V and J genes are TRBV10-2 and TRBJ2-3, with 11 bases identical to TRBD2. Germline trimming cut 5 bases from V and 2 bases from J; bases unmatched to any gene: 3. This CDR3 region has 15 residues. The germline CDR1 and CDR2 sequences are WSHSY and SAAADI. The CDR3, as DNA: TGCGCCAGCAGTCCTAGCGGGGGGCCCACAGATACGCAGTATTTT. Encoded protein: CASSPSGGPTDTQYF.